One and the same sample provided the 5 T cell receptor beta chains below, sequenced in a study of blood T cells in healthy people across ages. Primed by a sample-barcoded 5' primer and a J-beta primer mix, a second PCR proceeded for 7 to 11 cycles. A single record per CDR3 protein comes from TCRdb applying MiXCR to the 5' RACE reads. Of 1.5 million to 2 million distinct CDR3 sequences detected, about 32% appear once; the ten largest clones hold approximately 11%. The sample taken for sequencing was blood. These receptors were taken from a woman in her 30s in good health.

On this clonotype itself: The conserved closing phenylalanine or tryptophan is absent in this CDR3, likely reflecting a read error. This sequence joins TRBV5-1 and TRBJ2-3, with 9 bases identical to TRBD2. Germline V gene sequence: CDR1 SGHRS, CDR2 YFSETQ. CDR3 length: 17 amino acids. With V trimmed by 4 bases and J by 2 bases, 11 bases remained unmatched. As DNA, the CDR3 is TGCGCCAGCAGCGCGACTAGCGGCCGGGCTTTCACAGATACGCAGTATCTT. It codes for CASSATSGRAFTDTQYL.

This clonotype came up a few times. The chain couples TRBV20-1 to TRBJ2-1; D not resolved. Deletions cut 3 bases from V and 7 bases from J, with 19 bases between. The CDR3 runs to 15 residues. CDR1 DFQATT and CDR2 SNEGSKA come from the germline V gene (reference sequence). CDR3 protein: CSASAGVFTVNEQFF. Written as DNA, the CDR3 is TGCAGTGCTAGCGCCGGAGTCTTTACGGTTAATGAGCAGTTCTTC.

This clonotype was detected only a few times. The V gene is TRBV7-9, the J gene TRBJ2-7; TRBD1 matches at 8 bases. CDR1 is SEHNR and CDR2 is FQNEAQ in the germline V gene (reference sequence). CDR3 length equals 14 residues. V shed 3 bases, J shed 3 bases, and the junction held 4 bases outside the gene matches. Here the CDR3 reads CASSFQGAIYEQYF. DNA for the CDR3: TGTGCCAGCAGCTTCCAGGGGGCTATCTACGAGCAGTACTTC.

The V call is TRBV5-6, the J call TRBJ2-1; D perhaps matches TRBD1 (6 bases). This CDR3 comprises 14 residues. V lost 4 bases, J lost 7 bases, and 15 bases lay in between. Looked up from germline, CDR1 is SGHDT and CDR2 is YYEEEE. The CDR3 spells CASSTGSLANEQFF. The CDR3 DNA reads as TGTGCCAGCAGCACAGGGTCTCTGGCGAATGAGCAGTTCTTC. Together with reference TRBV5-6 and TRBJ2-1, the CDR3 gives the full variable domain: DAGVTQSPTHLIKTRGQQVTLRCSPKSGHDTVSWYQQALGQGPQFIFQYYEEEERQRGNFPDRFSGHQFPNYSSELNVNALLLGDSALYLCASSTGSLANEQFFGPGTRLTVL.

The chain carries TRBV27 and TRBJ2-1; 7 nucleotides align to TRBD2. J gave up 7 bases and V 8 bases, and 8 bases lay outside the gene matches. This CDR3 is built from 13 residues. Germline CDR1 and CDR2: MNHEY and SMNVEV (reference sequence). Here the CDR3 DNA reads TGTGCCAGCTCGATGGGAGGGCGGAATGAGCAGTTCTTC. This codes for CASSMGGRNEQFF.